This T cell receptor (beta chain) was documented in a study of cytomegalovirus exposure and HLA in healthy donors. Broader study findings: Researchers left out some V segments, among them TRBV6-2 and TRBV6-3, as indistinguishable.

The PCR employed 60 Vbeta primers together with 13 Jbeta primers. The protocol was immunoSEQ multiplex PCR, while the TCRdb copy is restricted to in-frame clones and leaves out a portion. The sample carries approximately 120,000 clones, around 73% recorded once. CDR3 size: 17 residues. Germline loops: CDR1 LGHNA, CDR2 YNFKEQ. J gave up 7 bases and V 1 base, and 10 bases lay outside the gene matches. Worth noting for this clone: No antigen is known for it.

V is TRBV4-2 and J is TRBJ2-1; 10 bases match TRBD2. Sequenced: PBMCs. The clonotype comes from a man between 45 and 60 years old in good health and CMV-seronegative. CDR3 protein: CASSQGSRSSGSNEQFF. In DNA, the CDR3 is TGTGCCAGCAGCCAAGGCTCTAGGTCTAGCGGGAGTAATGAGCAGTTCTTC.